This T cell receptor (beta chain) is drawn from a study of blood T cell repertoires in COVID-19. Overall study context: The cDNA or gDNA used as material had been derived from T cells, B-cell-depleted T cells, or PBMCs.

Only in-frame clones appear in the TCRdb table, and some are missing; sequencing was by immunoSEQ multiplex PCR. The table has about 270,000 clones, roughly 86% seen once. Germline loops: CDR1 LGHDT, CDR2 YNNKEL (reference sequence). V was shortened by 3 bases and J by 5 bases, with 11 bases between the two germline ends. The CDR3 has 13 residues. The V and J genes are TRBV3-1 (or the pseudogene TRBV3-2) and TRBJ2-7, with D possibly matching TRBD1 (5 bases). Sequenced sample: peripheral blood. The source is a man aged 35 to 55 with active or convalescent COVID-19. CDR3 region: CASSQEGVHEQYF. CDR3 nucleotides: TGTGCCAGCAGCCAGGAAGGGGTCCACGAGCAGTACTTC.